A single sample is the source of the 9 T cell receptor beta chains below, sequenced in a study of T cells in women clearing cervical HPV infection. Sequenced by immunoSEQ multiplex PCR; TCRdb stores in-frame clones only, minus some. The table counts around 22,000 clones; 3.3% lies in the top ten. Material: blood buffy coat. The source is a woman aged 18 to 69 with a cervical HPV16 infection that either progressed to CIN3+ or cleared (not recorded which).

Of note for this clone: Sequencing ends 3 residues short of the CDR3 end; the germline J gene provides the rest. The chain employs TRBV28 and TRBJ1-1; a weak D match, TRBD1 (6 bases). Between the trimmed V and J ends, which lost 8 bases and 2 bases, there was a span of 21 bases. Germline CDR1 reads MDHEN; CDR2 reads SYDVKM. This CDR3 contains 16 residues. The CDR3 bases that were read are TGTGCCAGCTTTTTAGGCGCGGGGGGCCCCAACACTGAA. Translated, it gives CASFLGAGGPNTE. The full CDR3 is CASFLGAGGPNTEAFF.

Note on this clone: The read finishes 3 residues shy of the CDR3 end, and the germline J gene is used to complete it. This chain uses TRBV5-1 with TRBJ1-1; 8 nucleotides match TRBD1. Germline V gene data show CDR1 as SGHRS and CDR2 as YFSETQ. This CDR3 region has 15 residues. The J segment lost 1 base and the V segment lost 0 bases, leaving 2 bases of the junction unmatched. The part of the CDR3 DNA that was read is TGCGCCAGCAGCTTGGTAGGGACAGGGAACACTGAA. It yields the protein CASSLVGTGNTE. The whole CDR3 sequence reads CASSLVGTGNTEAFF. The whole variable domain, filled in from reference TRBV5-1 and TRBJ1-1, reads KAGVTQTPRYLIKTRGQQVTLSCSPISGHRSVSWYQQTPGQGLQFLFEYFSETQRNKGNFPGRFSGRQFSNSRSEMNVSTLELGDSALYLCASSLVGTGNTEAFFGQGTRLTVV.

As to this clone: The read finishes 3 residues shy of the CDR3 end, and the germline J gene is used to complete it. V usage is TRBV30 and J usage is TRBJ1-1; 8 nucleotides match TRBD1. This CDR3 has 13 amino acids. Trimming cost V 8 bases and J 5 bases; bases outside gene matches: 10. Germline assignment: CDR1 GTSNPN and CDR2 SVGIG (reference sequence). CDR3 residues: CARHNGQGTEAFF. The covered CDR3 bases are TGTGCCCGCCACAATGGACAGGGAACTGAA. Looking up the rest from reference TRBV30 and TRBJ1-1 gives the full variable domain: SQTIHQWPATLVQPVGSPLSLECTVEGTSNPNLYWYRQAAGRGLQLLFYSVGIGQISSEVPQNLSASRPQDRQFILSSKKLLLSDSGFYLCARHNGQGTEAFFGQGTRLTVV.

Of note for this clone: The read ends 3 residues shy of where the CDR3 ends; the end is completed using the germline J gene. The V gene is TRBV6-1, the J gene TRBJ2-7; 9 nucleotides match TRBD1. The J segment lost 3 bases and the V segment lost 1 base, leaving 4 bases of the junction unmatched. The CDR3 spans 15 residues. CDR1 and CDR2 from the germline V gene are MNHNS and SASEGT. Incomplete CDR3 DNA: TGTGCCAGCAGTGAAGGGGACAGGGACATCTACGAG. Its translation: CASSEGDRDIYE. The full-length CDR3 reads as CASSEGDRDIYEQYF.

Notes on this clone: The CDR3 is cut off 3 residues early in the read; its end comes from the germline J gene. This chain links TRBV11-2 with TRBJ2-7; maybe TRBD1 (6 bases). Trimming removed 5 bases at V and 2 bases at J, with 13 bases between. The germline CDR1 and CDR2 sequences are SGHAT and FQNNGV. The CDR3 length is 14 residues. The CDR3 loop is CASSRPDSAYEQYF. The CDR3 bases that were read are TGTGCCAGCAGCCGACCGGACAGCGCCTACGAG.

On this clone itself: The read halts 3 residues ahead of the CDR3 end, with the missing end drawn from the germline J gene. This sequence joins TRBV7-9 and TRBJ2-1; 11 positions agree with TRBD2. This CDR3 has 15 residues. Germline assignment: CDR1 SEHNR and CDR2 FQNEAQ (reference sequence). V shed 5 bases, J shed 6 bases, and the junction held 6 bases outside the gene matches. The CDR3: CASSRTSGSGNEQFF. CDR3 DNA (partial): TGTGCCAGCAGCCGAACTAGCGGGAGCGGCAATGAG.

About this clone itself: The DNA ends 3 residues before the CDR3 does, and the rest of the CDR3 is filled in from the germline J gene. J is TRBJ2-7 and V is TRBV20-1, with 7 bases aligning to TRBD2. The CDR3 is 15 residues long. With 3 bases clipped from V and 0 bases from J, the junction kept 8 bases outside the gene matches. Germline V gene data show CDR1 as DFQATT and CDR2 as SNEGSKA (reference sequence). The part of the CDR3 DNA that was read is TGCAGTGCTAGGGAGAATCGGGGGGTCTCCTACGAG. Its translation: CSARENRGVSYE. The whole CDR3 is CSARENRGVSYEQYF.

As regards this clone: The CDR3 is cut off 3 residues early in the read; its end comes from the germline J gene. The chain combines TRBV6-2 or TRBV6-3 with TRBJ1-5; no firm D call. Germline assignment: CDR1 MNHEY and CDR2 SVGEGT. CDR3 length equals 14 residues. Trimming shortened V by 2 bases and J by 7 bases, and 12 bases separated the two germline ends. The covered CDR3 bases are TGTGCCAGCAGTTACGGCCTTGAGGGCCAGCCC. Its protein product is CASSYGLEGQP. The CDR3, in full, reads CASSYGLEGQPQHF.

With respect to this clone: The read finishes 3 residues shy of the CDR3 end, and the germline J gene is used to complete it. V gene TRBV9 combines with J gene TRBJ2-3, with 11 nucleotides matching TRBD2. V was pared by 4 bases and J by 2 bases, with 6 bases of the junction left unmatched. The CDR3 covers 16 residues. In germline, CDR1 is SGDLS, CDR2 YYNGEE. The chain's CDR3 is CASSPTGLAVTDTQYF. The CDR3 DNA, read in part, is TGTGCCAGCAGCCCAACGGGACTAGCGGTCACAGATACG.